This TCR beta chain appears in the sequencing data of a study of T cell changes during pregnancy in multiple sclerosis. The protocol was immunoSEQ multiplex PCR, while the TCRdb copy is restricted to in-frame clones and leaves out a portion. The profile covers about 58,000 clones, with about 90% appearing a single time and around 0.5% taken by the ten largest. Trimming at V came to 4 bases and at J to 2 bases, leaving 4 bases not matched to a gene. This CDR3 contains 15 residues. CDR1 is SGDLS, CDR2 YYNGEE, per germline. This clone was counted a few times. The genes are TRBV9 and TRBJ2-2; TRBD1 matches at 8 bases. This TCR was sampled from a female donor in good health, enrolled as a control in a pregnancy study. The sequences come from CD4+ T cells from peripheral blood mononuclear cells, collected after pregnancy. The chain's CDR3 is CASSSTGVNTGELFF. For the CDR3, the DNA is TGTGCCAGCAGCTCGACAGGGGTAAACACCGGGGAGCTGTTTTTT.